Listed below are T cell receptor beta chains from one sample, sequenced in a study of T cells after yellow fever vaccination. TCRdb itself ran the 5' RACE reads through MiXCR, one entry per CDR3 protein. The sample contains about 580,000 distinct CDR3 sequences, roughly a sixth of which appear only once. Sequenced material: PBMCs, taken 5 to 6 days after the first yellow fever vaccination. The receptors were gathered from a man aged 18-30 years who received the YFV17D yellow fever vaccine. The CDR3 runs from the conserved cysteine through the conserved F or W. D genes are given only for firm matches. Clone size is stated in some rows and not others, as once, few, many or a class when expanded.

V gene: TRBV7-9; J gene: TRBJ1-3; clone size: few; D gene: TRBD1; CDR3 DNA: TGTGCCAGCAGCACTTTAACAGGGGGCTCTGGAAACACCATATATTTT; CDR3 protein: CASSTLTGGSGNTIYF
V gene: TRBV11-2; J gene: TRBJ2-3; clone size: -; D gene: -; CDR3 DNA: TGTGCCAGCAGCTTTGGACTGGACCGGGTCGGTGGGAGCACAGATACGCAGTATTTT; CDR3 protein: CASSFGLDRVGGSTDTQYF
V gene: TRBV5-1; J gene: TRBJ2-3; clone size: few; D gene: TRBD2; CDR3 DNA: TGCGCCAGCAGCGGACGACTAGCGGGGGATATGGCAGATACGCAGTATTTT; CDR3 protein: CASSGRLAGDMADTQYF
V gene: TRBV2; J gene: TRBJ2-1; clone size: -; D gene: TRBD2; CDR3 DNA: TGTGCCAGTCCCCTAGCGGGGGGGAACAATGAGCAGTTCTTC; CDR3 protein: CASPLAGGNNEQFF
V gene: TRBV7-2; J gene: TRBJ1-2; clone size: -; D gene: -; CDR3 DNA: TGTGCCAGCAGCCCCAGTGCCACCCTCGGGGGCTATGGCTACACCTTC; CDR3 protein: CASSPSATLGGYGYTF
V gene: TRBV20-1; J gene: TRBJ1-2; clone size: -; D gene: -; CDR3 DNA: TGCAGTGCTACCAAGAATCCCGGGGGCTATGGTGGCTACACCTTC; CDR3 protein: CSATKNPGGYGGYTF
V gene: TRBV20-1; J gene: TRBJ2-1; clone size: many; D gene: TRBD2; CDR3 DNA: TGCAGTGCTAGAGATGGAGCGGGGGCCTACAATGAGCAGTTCTTC; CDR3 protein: CSARDGAGAYNEQFF
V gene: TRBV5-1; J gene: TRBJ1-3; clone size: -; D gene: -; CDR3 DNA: TGCGCCAGCAGCCCAGACAGGCTATCTGGAAACACCATATATTTT; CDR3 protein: CASSPDRLSGNTIYF
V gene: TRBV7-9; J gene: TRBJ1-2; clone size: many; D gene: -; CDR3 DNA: TGTGCCAGCAGCCCGCCGGGAACTAACTATGGCTACACCTTC; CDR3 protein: CASSPPGTNYGYTF
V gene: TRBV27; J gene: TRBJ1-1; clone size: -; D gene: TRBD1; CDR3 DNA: TGTGCCAGCAGCCAAGGGACAGGGGGCGTAACGAGGGCTTTCTTT; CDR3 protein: CASSQGTGGVTRAFF
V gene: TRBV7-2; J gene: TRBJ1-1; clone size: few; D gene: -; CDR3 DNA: TGTGCTGGCAGGGGGAACACTGAAGCTTTCTTT; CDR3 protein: CAGRGNTEAFF
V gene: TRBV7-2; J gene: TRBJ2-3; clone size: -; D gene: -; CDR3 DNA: TGTGCCAGCACCGGTGAGGGGGTAGATACGCAGTATTTT; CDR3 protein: CASTGEGVDTQYF
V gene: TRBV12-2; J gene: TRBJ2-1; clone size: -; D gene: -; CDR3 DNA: TGTGCAAGTCGCTTAGAGTCGGGACAGGGTTGCAATGAGCAGTTCTTC; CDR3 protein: CASRLESGQGCNEQFF
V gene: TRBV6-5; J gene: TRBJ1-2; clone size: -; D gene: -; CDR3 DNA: TGTGCCAGCAGTTACTCCCGACAGGCCGTATATGGCTACACCTTC; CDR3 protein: CASSYSRQAVYGYTF
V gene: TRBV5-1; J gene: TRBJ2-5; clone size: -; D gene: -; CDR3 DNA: TGCGCCAGCCGCGGCGGTGCGACCCAAGAGACCCAGTACTTC; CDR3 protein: CASRGGATQETQYF
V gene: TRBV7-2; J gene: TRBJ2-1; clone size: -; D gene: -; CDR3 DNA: TGTGCCAGCAGCTTAGATGCAGTTATGAATGAGCAGTTCTTC; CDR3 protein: CASSLDAVMNEQFF
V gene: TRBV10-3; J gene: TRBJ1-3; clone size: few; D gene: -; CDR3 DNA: TGTGCCATCAGTGAGTCGACGAACACCATATATTTT; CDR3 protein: CAISESTNTIYF
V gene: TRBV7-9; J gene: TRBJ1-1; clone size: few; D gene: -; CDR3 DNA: TGTGCCAGCAGCTTGAGGGGGTTCCAGATGAACACTGAAGCTTTCTTT; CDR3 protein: CASSLRGFQMNTEAFF